These T cell receptor beta chains were read from a single sample in a study of control samples from healthy donors and cancer patients. Only in-frame clones appear in the TCRdb table, and some are missing; sequencing was by immunoSEQ multiplex PCR. The sample shows roughly 80,000 clones, roughly 90% of them seen only once. Sequencing input: blood. Receptors originate from a man between 50 and 59 years old in good health. Both conserved end residues are part of each CDR3. The order of the fields is J gene, V gene, CDR3 protein.

j_gene: TRBJ2-2; v_gene: TRBV7-9; CDR3aa: CASSPFRGQGGELFF
j_gene: TRBJ1-2; v_gene: TRBV7-9; CDR3aa: CASSLERQGALSTF
j_gene: TRBJ1-2; v_gene: TRBV5-1; CDR3aa: CASSLLAGESYGYTF
j_gene: TRBJ2-3; v_gene: TRBV5-1; CDR3aa: CASSLSPSGPSTDTQYF
j_gene: TRBJ1-6; v_gene: TRBV5-4; CDR3aa: CASSLRGWTSGNSPLHF
j_gene: TRBJ1-2; v_gene: TRBV18; CDR3aa: CASSPLRQTGEMNGYTF
j_gene: TRBJ2-1; v_gene: TRBV9; CDR3aa: CASSSSGGAGNEQFF
j_gene: TRBJ1-4; v_gene: TRBV7-9; CDR3aa: CASSNRGGNEKLFF
j_gene: TRBJ2-7; v_gene: TRBV2; CDR3aa: CASKQTGTTYEQYF
j_gene: TRBJ1-1; v_gene: TRBV7-8; CDR3aa: CASSLVARGELSVDTEAFF
j_gene: TRBJ1-5; v_gene: TRBV6-5; CDR3aa: CASTRSGDQPQHF
j_gene: TRBJ1-6; v_gene: TRBV3-1/TRBV3-2; CDR3aa: CASSQDGGGSSYNSPLHF
j_gene: TRBJ2-2; v_gene: TRBV7-9; CDR3aa: CASSTRGGGTGELFF
j_gene: TRBJ2-3; v_gene: TRBV28; CDR3aa: CASSLLPAGGDTQYF
j_gene: TRBJ2-5; v_gene: TRBV10-3; CDR3aa: CAISEHREETQYF
j_gene: TRBJ1-2; v_gene: TRBV5-6; CDR3aa: CASSQGGSGGYGYTF
j_gene: TRBJ1-4; v_gene: TRBV10-3; CDR3aa: CAISEYGTPEEKLFF
j_gene: TRBJ1-4; v_gene: TRBV7-7; CDR3aa: CASSLTAGFNEKLFF
j_gene: TRBJ1-1; v_gene: TRBV18; CDR3aa: CASSPSMENTEAFF
j_gene: TRBJ2-5; v_gene: TRBV18; CDR3aa: CASSPPTVPLRGKTQYF
j_gene: TRBJ1-3; v_gene: TRBV7-9; CDR3aa: CASSLDRAAGNSGNTIYF
j_gene: TRBJ1-2; v_gene: TRBV3-1/TRBV3-2; CDR3aa: CASSQGVVSANYGYTF
j_gene: TRBJ1-4; v_gene: TRBV7-8; CDR3aa: CASTFGLGEKLFF
j_gene: TRBJ1-4; v_gene: TRBV3-1/TRBV3-2; CDR3aa: CASSQGTVSKKLFF
j_gene: TRBJ2-5; v_gene: TRBV7-7; CDR3aa: CASSLGGQETQYF
j_gene: TRBJ2-3; v_gene: TRBV7-3; CDR3aa: CASSSTLKSDTQYF
j_gene: TRBJ1-5; v_gene: TRBV18; CDR3aa: CASSHLGSNQPQHF
j_gene: TRBJ1-2; v_gene: TRBV30; CDR3aa: CAWKGRQDLSGYTF
j_gene: TRBJ1-1; v_gene: TRBV29-1; CDR3aa: CSDLDRDGNEAFF
j_gene: TRBJ2-3; v_gene: TRBV6-2/TRBV6-3; CDR3aa: CASSYQGEFATQYF
j_gene: TRBJ2-7; v_gene: TRBV3-1/TRBV3-2; CDR3aa: CASSQGGTSDREQYF
j_gene: TRBJ1-1; v_gene: TRBV10-1; CDR3aa: CASSSRDRRRLLNTEAFF
j_gene: TRBJ1-1; v_gene: TRBV6-1; CDR3aa: CASSEPGGGTPEAFF
j_gene: TRBJ1-1; v_gene: TRBV2; CDR3aa: CASGEYTEAFF
j_gene: TRBJ2-2; v_gene: TRBV7-9; CDR3aa: CASSHRDRSSTGELFF
j_gene: TRBJ2-1; v_gene: TRBV7-7; CDR3aa: CASSPVSGSYNEQFF
j_gene: TRBJ1-6; v_gene: TRBV27; CDR3aa: CASSFSSYNSPLHF
j_gene: TRBJ1-1; v_gene: TRBV7-9; CDR3aa: CASSSSGAGVEPNTEAFF
j_gene: TRBJ1-4; v_gene: TRBV30; CDR3aa: CAWSVRGKLFF
j_gene: TRBJ1-2; v_gene: TRBV18; CDR3aa: CASSPTRGQEGYTF
j_gene: TRBJ1-5; v_gene: TRBV24-1; CDR3aa: CATSRGSNQPQHF
j_gene: TRBJ1-3; v_gene: TRBV3-1/TRBV3-2; CDR3aa: CASSQGQAHTIYF
j_gene: TRBJ1-1; v_gene: TRBV19; CDR3aa: CASSIRTALGTEAFF
j_gene: TRBJ1-6; v_gene: TRBV10-2; CDR3aa: CASSERVPNSPLHF
j_gene: TRBJ1-6; v_gene: TRBV6-5; CDR3aa: CASSPGYGSPLHF
j_gene: TRBJ2-7; v_gene: TRBV12-3/TRBV12-4; CDR3aa: CASSLADEQYF
j_gene: TRBJ1-4; v_gene: TRBV5-1; CDR3aa: CASSLYDPEKLFF
j_gene: TRBJ1-1; v_gene: TRBV30; CDR3aa: CAWRALSGGTEAFF
j_gene: TRBJ1-1; v_gene: TRBV29-1; CDR3aa: CSVEGGETEAFF
j_gene: TRBJ2-5; v_gene: TRBV5-6; CDR3aa: CASSLFAGALETQYF
j_gene: TRBJ2-1; v_gene: TRBV18; CDR3aa: CASSPLRDSNEQFF
j_gene: TRBJ1-2; v_gene: TRBV7-9; CDR3aa: CASSLAQSGRTNYGYTF
j_gene: TRBJ1-6; v_gene: TRBV19; CDR3aa: CATRDSRESPLHF
j_gene: TRBJ2-1; v_gene: TRBV18; CDR3aa: CASSPGGEATQFF
j_gene: TRBJ2-3; v_gene: TRBV4-1; CDR3aa: CASSQSKAGGEDTQYF
j_gene: TRBJ1-3; v_gene: TRBV18; CDR3aa: CASSPLPADNSGNTIYF
j_gene: TRBJ1-3; v_gene: TRBV29-1; CDR3aa: CSSRGDGHSGNTIYF